The clone carrying this T cell receptor beta chain turned up a few times. Amplified TCR beta CDR3 regions derived from RNA transcripts. Carried out on the TCR CDR3, a first-round RT-PCR used the HTBI primer set. TCRdb independently ran MiXCR on the multiplex PCR reads; one entry per CDR3 protein. The table lists 490,000 or so distinct CDR3 sequences, about 22% of them singletons. This specimen belongs to a study of T cells in Graves' hyperthyroidism and ophthalmopathy. With 6 bases clipped from V and 6 bases from J, the junction kept 7 bases outside the gene matches. The CDR3 extends over 14 amino acids. The germline CDR1 and CDR2 sequences are SGHTA and FQGNSA. Lactation, pregnancy, other autoimmune disease or uncontrolled infection led to exclusion of patients.

The rearrangement links TRBV7-2 to TRBJ2-1; TRBD2 agrees at 8 bases. Sequenced material: blood. The clonotype originates from a woman in her sixties or seventies with Graves' ophthalmopathy. The CDR3 spells CASSPAAGVNEQFF. The CDR3 bases are TGTGCCAGCAGTCCGGCAGCGGGAGTCAATGAGCAGTTCTTC.